This T cell receptor beta chain was recorded in a study of cytomegalovirus exposure and HLA in healthy donors. The CDR3 consists of 16 residues. Trimming pared 3 bases from V and 5 bases from J, leaving 17 bases between. Germline V CDR1 and CDR2: SGHRS, YFSETQ. Use of 60 Vbeta and 13 Jbeta primers characterized the PCR. The protocol was immunoSEQ multiplex PCR, while the TCRdb copy is restricted to in-frame clones and leaves out a portion. The sample contains under 200,000 clones, roughly 77% of which appear only once. Sequencing was done on a sample of PBMCs. This receptor was taken from a male donor in good health and CMV-seropositive. This chain links TRBV5-1 with TRBJ2-2; D is perhaps TRBD1 (5 bases). The DNA of the CDR3 is TGCGCCAGCAGCTCGACGGATTCAGGGTTTACCGGGGAGCTGTTTTTT. Translating it yields CASSSTDSGFTGELFF.